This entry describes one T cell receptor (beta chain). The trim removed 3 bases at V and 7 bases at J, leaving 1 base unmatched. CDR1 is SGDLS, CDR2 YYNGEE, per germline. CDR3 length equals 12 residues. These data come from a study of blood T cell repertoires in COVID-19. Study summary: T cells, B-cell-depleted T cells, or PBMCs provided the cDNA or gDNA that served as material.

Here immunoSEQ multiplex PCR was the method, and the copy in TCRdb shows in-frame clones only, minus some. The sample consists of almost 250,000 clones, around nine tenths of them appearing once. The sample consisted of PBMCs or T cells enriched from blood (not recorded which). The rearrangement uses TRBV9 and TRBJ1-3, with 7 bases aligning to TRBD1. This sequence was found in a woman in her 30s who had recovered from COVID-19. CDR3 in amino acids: CASSAQGNTIYF. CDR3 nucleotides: TGTGCCAGCAGCGCACAGGGGAACACCATATATTTT.